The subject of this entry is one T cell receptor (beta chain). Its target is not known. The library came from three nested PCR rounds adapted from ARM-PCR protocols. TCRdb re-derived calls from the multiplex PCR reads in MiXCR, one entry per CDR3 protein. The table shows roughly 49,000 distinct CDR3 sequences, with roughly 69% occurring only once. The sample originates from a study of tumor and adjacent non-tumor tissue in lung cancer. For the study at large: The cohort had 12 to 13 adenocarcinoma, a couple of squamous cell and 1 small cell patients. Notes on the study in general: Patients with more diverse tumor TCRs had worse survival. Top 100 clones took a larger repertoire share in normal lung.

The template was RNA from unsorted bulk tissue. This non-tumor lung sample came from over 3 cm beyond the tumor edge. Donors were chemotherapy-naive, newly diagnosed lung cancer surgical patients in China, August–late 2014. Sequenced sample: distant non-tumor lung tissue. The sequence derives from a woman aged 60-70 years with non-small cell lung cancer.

This CDR3 is CASSGPGAGTYVQYF. CDR3 DNA: TGTGCCAGCAGTGGACCTGGGGCGGGGACCTACGTACAGTACTTC. This chain links TRBV6-5 with TRBJ2-7; possible D gene TRBD2, 6 bases. V lost 5 bases and J lost 10, with 24 bases in between. Germline assignment: CDR1 MNHEY and CDR2 SVGAGI. CDR3 length: 15 residues.